The 32 T cell receptor beta chains below were found in one sample sequenced in a study of cytomegalovirus exposure and HLA in healthy donors. Some clones are missing from TCRdb's copy, which holds only in-frame ones; the method was immunoSEQ multiplex PCR. The repertoire holds about 140,000 clones, with approximately 87% as singletons. Specimen: PBMCs. The origin of the receptors is a man in his late teens or twenties in good health and CMV-seronegative.

The J gene is TRBJ2-5, the V gene TRBV7-2; 8 bases are a match to TRBD2. V lost 5 bases, J lost 5 bases, and 7 bases stayed unmatched. The CDR3 loop spans 14 amino acids. Germline V gene lookup returns CDR1 SGHTA and CDR2 FQGNSA. The CDR3 DNA reads as TGTGCCAGCAGCCGAGCGGGAGCCGTGGAGACCCAGTACTTC. This translates into CASSRAGAVETQYF.

This clone was detected only once. The chain has TRBV23-1 and TRBJ2-6, with D possibly being TRBD1 (6 bases). TRBV23-1 is an ORF for which the function is uncertain. Trimming took off 4 bases at V and 0 bases at J, with 10 bases between the two ends. The CDR3 is made up of 16 amino acids. The CDR3 protein is CASSRQDSSGANVLTF. In nucleotides, the CDR3 is TGCGCCAGCAGTCGACAGGACAGCTCTGGGGCCAACGTCCTGACTTTC.

The V call is TRBV28, the J call TRBJ2-7; 9 bases map to TRBD1. CDR3 size: 16 residues. Trimming removed 4 bases from V and 0 bases from J; junction bases left unmatched: 7. Germline-derived CDR1 and CDR2 are MDHEN and SYDVKM. CDR3 coding DNA: TGTGCCAGCAGTTCAAGGGACAGGGAGTACTCCTACGAGCAGTACTTC. This translates into CASSSRDREYSYEQYF.

The chain is built from TRBV18 and TRBJ2-7, with D perhaps TRBD2 (5 bases). Per germline, CDR1 KGHSH and CDR2 LQKENI. Trimming took 1 base from V and 6 from J, leaving 16 bases between them. The CDR3 runs 15 residues. The CDR3 protein is CASSPRGPELSEQYF. In DNA, the CDR3 is TGTGCCAGCTCACCACGAGGGCCGGAGTTGTCCGAGCAGTACTTC.

This chain uses TRBV11-2 with TRBJ1-6; maybe TRBD1 (5 bases). The V end was cut by 2 bases, the J end by 7 bases, with 15 bases between. Germline V gene data show CDR1 as SGHAT and CDR2 as FQNNGV. CDR3 length equals 16 residues. The CDR3 region has the DNA TGTGCCAGCAGCTTACGAGGGACCGCGGGGAATTCACCCCTCCACTTT. It translates to CASSLRGTAGNSPLHF.

V usage is TRBV10-3 and J usage is TRBJ1-5, with D possibly matching TRBD1 (6 bases). V lost 0 bases, J lost 5 bases, and 17 bases lay in between. The germline gives CDR1 ENHRY, CDR2 SYGVKD. CDR3 length: 17 amino acids. For the CDR3, the DNA is TGTGCCATCAGTGAGTCCTTTGAGGCCAGGGGAGATCAGCCCCAGCATTTT. Translated: CAISESFEARGDQPQHF.

The J gene is TRBJ1-2, the V gene TRBV10-3; 11 positions agree with TRBD1. Trimming at V came to 7 bases and at J to 6 bases, leaving 10 bases not matched to a gene. The CDR3 contains 15 residues. Germline V gene data show CDR1 as ENHRY and CDR2 as SYGVKD. CDR3 DNA: TGTGCCATCAAGGGACAGGGGGTGATATTTGATGGCTACACCTTC. Its translation is CAIKGQGVIFDGYTF.

The rearrangement joins TRBV14 to TRBJ1-6; no reliable D call. Per the germline V gene, CDR1 is SGHDN and CDR2 is FVKESK. The CDR3 runs 19 residues. V shed 0 bases and J shed 0 bases, with 15 bases lying between them. The CDR3 region is CASSQDDIVPGSYNSPLHF. In nucleotides, the CDR3 is TGTGCCAGCAGCCAAGATGATATAGTTCCGGGCTCCTATAATTCACCCCTCCACTTT.

The gene calls are TRBV27 and TRBJ1-6, with D uncertain. V lost 2 bases, J lost 10 bases, and 9 bases lay in between. This CDR3 spans 13 amino acids. The germline CDR1 and CDR2 sequences are MNHEY and SMNVEV (reference sequence). For the CDR3, the DNA is TGTGCCAGCAGTTTAGAGGCGATCTCACCCCTCCACTTT. This translates into CASSLEAISPLHF.

V is TRBV5-1 and J is TRBJ2-5; a weak D match, TRBD1 (6 bases). The CDR3 has 13 residues. V lost 4 bases and J 5 bases, leaving 12 bases between the germline ends. Germline-derived CDR1 and CDR2 are SGHRS and YFSETQ. The CDR3 here is CASSSRGGETQYF. In DNA form, the CDR3 reads TGCGCCAGCAGCAGCAGGGGCGGTGAGACCCAGTACTTC.

This rearrangement joins TRBV6-5 to TRBJ2-5; 7 bases are a match to TRBD1. The V gene end was trimmed by 4 bases and the J gene end by 4 bases; junction bases not matched to a gene: 6. Germline assignment: CDR1 MNHEY and CDR2 SVGAGI. This CDR3 region has 14 residues. CDR3 protein: CASSSEGAGETQYF. As DNA, the CDR3 is TGTGCCAGCAGTTCAGAGGGGGCCGGAGAGACCCAGTACTTC.

This clone is a singleton in its sample. The rearrangement uses TRBV13 and TRBJ2-7, with 8 positions matching TRBD1. The V and J ends lost 2 bases and 1 base, in that order; junction bases with no gene match: 4. CDR1 PRHDT and CDR2 FYEKMQ come from the germline V gene (reference sequence). There are 15 residues in the CDR3. The CDR3 DNA sequence: TGTGCCAGCAGCTTAAGCGGACAGGGATCCTACGAGCAGTACTTC. This gives the protein CASSLSGQGSYEQYF.

The genes are TRBV10-3 and TRBJ1-2, with D unclear. CDR3 size: 14 residues. Germline V lookup: CDR1 ENHRY, CDR2 SYGVKD. With 0 bases removed from V and 8 bases from J, the gap between germline ends came to 13 bases. The CDR3 DNA sequence: TGTGCCATCAGTGAGTCGAACACAGTAGGCGGCTACACCTTC. This encodes CAISESNTVGGYTF.

The chain employs TRBV29-1 and TRBJ2-3, with D possibly being TRBD2 (6 bases). V shed 6 bases and J shed 4 bases, with 23 bases lying between them. This CDR3 contains 16 residues. Per germline, CDR1 SQVTM and CDR2 ANQGSEA. The CDR3 region is CSVLPTGQGGSDTQYF. The DNA for the CDR3 is TGCAGCGTCCTACCCACTGGGCAGGGAGGTTCAGATACGCAGTATTTT.

This chain links TRBV27 with TRBJ2-1; 13 bases match TRBD2. Germline V CDR1 and CDR2: MNHEY, SMNVEV (reference sequence). V lost 3 bases and J lost 5; bases outside the gene matches: 10. This CDR3 region has 18 residues. The CDR3 DNA reads TGTGCCAGCAGTTTTACTACGGGACTAGCGGGGTGGGACAATGAGCAGTTCTTC. Its protein product is CASSFTTGLAGWDNEQFF.

As to this clone: At one end, the junction sequence differs from germline, possibly due to a read error. The chain combines TRBV27 with TRBJ2-1, with 11 bases lining up with TRBD2. From germline, CDR1 is MNHEY and CDR2 SMNVEV (reference sequence). The CDR3 has 15 amino acids. Here the CDR3 reads CASSLSSGGYNEQFF. In DNA form, the CDR3 reads TGTGCCAGCAGTCTATCTAGCGGGGGGTACAATGAGCAGTTCTTC.

The CDR3 DNA sequence: TGTGCCAGCAGTTCCGACACCGGGAACACTGAAGCTTTCTTT. Amino acids: CASSSDTGNTEAFF. The chain combines TRBV5-6 with TRBJ1-1; D remains ambiguous. Germline V gene sequence: CDR1 SGHDT, CDR2 YYEEEE. The CDR3 has 14 amino acids. Trimming took 5 bases from V and 1 from J, leaving 12 bases between them.

The CDR3 is CSADRTGNNEQFF. The CDR3 nucleotides read TGCAGCGCCGATCGGACAGGTAACAATGAGCAGTTCTTC. V is TRBV29-1 and J is TRBJ2-1; 7 bases are shared with TRBD1. V was pared by 7 bases and J by 5 bases, with 8 bases of the junction left unmatched. The CDR3 length is 13 residues. The germline V gene encodes CDR1 SQVTM and CDR2 ANQGSEA.

J is TRBJ1-5 and V is TRBV11-2; 9 nucleotides agree with TRBD1. Germline V gene lookup returns CDR1 SGHAT and CDR2 FQNNGV. The V gene end was trimmed by 2 bases and the J gene end by 5 bases; junction bases not matched to a gene: 1. This CDR3 has 14 residues. The CDR3 loop reads CASSLRQGDQPQHF. As DNA, the CDR3 is TGTGCCAGCAGCTTAAGACAGGGGGATCAGCCCCAGCATTTT.

This chain links TRBV30 with TRBJ2-3; D not resolved. With 3 bases removed from V and 1 base from J, the gap between germline ends came to 5 bases. Per germline, CDR1 GTSNPN and CDR2 SVGIG (reference sequence). The CDR3 length is 12 residues. The CDR3 DNA reads TGTGCCTGGAGGCCAGGCACAGATACGCAGTATTTT. Its protein is CAWRPGTDTQYF.

This chain connects TRBV7-2 to TRBJ1-1; possible D gene TRBD1, 6 bases. V lost 5 bases, J lost 3 bases, and 10 bases lay in between. Germline-derived CDR1 and CDR2 are SGHTA and FQGNSA. The CDR3 has 13 amino acids. CDR3 bases: TGTGCCAGCAGCCCACAGGGAGACACTGAAGCTTTCTTT. It specifies CASSPQGDTEAFF.

This clone is judged medium-sized. The J gene is TRBJ2-2, the V gene TRBV9; 12 bases map to TRBD2. CDR1 SGDLS and CDR2 YYNGEE come from the germline V gene. After removal of 0 bases from V and 6 bases from J, the junction contained 3 bases not matched to a gene. CDR3 length equals 16 residues. CDR3 DNA sequence: TGTGCCAGCAGCGTAGAACTAGCGGGAGGAGCCGGGGAGCTGTTTTTT. Protein: CASSVELAGGAGELFF.

The chain couples TRBV20-1 to TRBJ2-7, with D perhaps TRBD1 (6 bases). Trimming took 5 bases from V and 3 from J, leaving 8 bases between them. Germline loops: CDR1 DFQATT, CDR2 SNEGSKA (reference sequence). The CDR3 totals 11 residues. CDR3 sequence (DNA): TGCAGTGCTTTGGACAGCTACGAGCAGTACTTC. Its translation is CSALDSYEQYF.

The chain employs TRBV6-6 and TRBJ2-7, with 8 bases identical to TRBD1. The trim removed 4 bases at V and 0 bases at J, leaving 5 bases unmatched. In germline, CDR1 is MNHNY, CDR2 SVGAGI (reference sequence). The CDR3 spans 15 residues. The CDR3 DNA sequence: TGTGCCAGCAGTTGGGGGGACAGGAGCTCCTACGAGCAGTACTTC. This gives the protein CASSWGDRSSYEQYF.

This chain uses TRBV19 with TRBJ2-1; 13 positions match TRBD2. The CDR3 spans 18 residues. Trimming at V came to 6 bases and at J to 0 bases, leaving 8 bases not matched to a gene. Germline V gene data show CDR1 as LNHDA and CDR2 as SQIVND (reference sequence). CDR3 nucleotide sequence: TGTGCCAGTAGGAGACTAGCGGGAGGCCTGAGCTCCTACAATGAGCAGTTCTTC. Residues: CASRRLAGGLSSYNEQFF.

This clone was picked up a small number of times. This sequence joins TRBV4-1 and TRBJ1-2; weak D call: TRBD1 (6 bases). Trimming took 1 base from V and 7 from J, leaving 16 bases between them. The CDR3 spans 15 residues. Germline loops: CDR1 MGHRA, CDR2 YSYEKL. CDR3 region: CASSQGNGRGRGYTF. CDR3 DNA sequence: TGCGCCAGCAGCCAAGGGAATGGCAGGGGTCGTGGCTACACCTTC.

The chain is built from TRBV18 and TRBJ2-7; 8 bases agree with TRBD1. Germline-derived CDR1 and CDR2 are KGHSH and LQKENI. V trimming: 1 base; J trimming: 0 bases; junction bases outside the gene matches: 5. The CDR3 totals 16 residues. The CDR3, as DNA: TGTGCCAGCTCACCACGGAAGGGACAGGTCTCCTACGAGCAGTACTTC. It yields the protein CASSPRKGQVSYEQYF.

This sequence joins TRBV10-3 and TRBJ2-1; TRBD2 matches at 10 bases. After removal of 4 bases from V and 3 bases from J, the junction contained 12 bases not matched to a gene. The CDR3 spans 18 residues. The germline V gene has CDR1 ENHRY and CDR2 SYGVKD. This CDR3 reads CAISGSLAGGTIYNEQFF. CDR3 DNA sequence: TGTGCCATCAGTGGGTCATTAGCGGGAGGAACAATCTACAATGAGCAGTTCTTC.

The V and J genes are TRBV28 and TRBJ2-7; TRBD2 matches 8 bases. V lost 6 bases to trimming and J lost 4 bases; unmatched junction nucleotides: 5. CDR3 length: 13 residues. Per germline, CDR1 MDHEN and CDR2 SYDVKM. The CDR3 DNA reads as TGTGCCAGCAGAAGCGGGAGCTTGTACGAGCAGTACTTC. It yields the protein CASRSGSLYEQYF.

The sample holds a few counts of this clone. The chain couples TRBV5-1 to TRBJ1-2, with D possibly TRBD1 on 6 matching bases. The CDR3 is made up of 17 amino acids. Germline CDR1 is SGHRS and CDR2 is YFSETQ. V shed 4 bases and J shed 4 bases, with 23 bases lying between them. The CDR3 DNA reads TGCGCCAGCAGCCCAAGGGGCGGGGGGCAACTCGGCTATGGCTACACCTTC. As protein: CASSPRGGGQLGYGYTF.

V is TRBV7-2 and J is TRBJ2-5; D perhaps matches TRBD1 (5 bases). Germline values: CDR1 SGHTA, CDR2 FQGNSA. The V end lost 0 bases, the J end lost 2 bases, and 13 bases lay between the germline ends. The CDR3 runs to 16 residues. The CDR3 DNA sequence: TGTGCCAGCAGCTTAGCGTCTCGACAGCGACAAGAGACCCAGTACTTC. It translates to CASSLASRQRQETQYF.

The V call is TRBV7-9, the J call TRBJ1-1, with a tentative D call TRBD1 (6 bases). From germline, CDR1 is SEHNR and CDR2 FQNEAQ (reference sequence). The ends were cut back, 1 base at V and 0 bases at J, with 21 bases in the middle. This CDR3 spans 19 amino acids. CDR3 protein: CASSLDGDTLSDLNTEAFF. CDR3 coding DNA: TGTGCCAGCAGCTTAGATGGGGACACCCTATCGGACCTGAACACTGAAGCTTTCTTT.